This T cell receptor (beta chain) was recovered during a study of blood T cell repertoires in COVID-19 (TCRdb year 2020). Study-wide context: Samples covering the acute and convalescent phases of COVID-19 were provided by collaborators in the United States, Italy and Spain. The dataset comprised deeply sampled blood TCRbeta repertoires from subjects exposed to, actively infected with, or recovered from COVID-19. Where available, HLA class I and class II types were taken from metadata supplied by the sample provider and were not determined by assay-based typing. Nearly every sample came with metadata listing a de-identified subject ID, COVID-19 status, age in years and sex. The repertoires were released in a freely available public database meant as a resource for research on the immune response to SARS-CoV-2. The prospective study material was composed of cDNA or gDNA derived from T cells, B-cell-depleted T cells, or PBMCs. Samples were obtained from the ongoing ImmuneRACE study (first 160 participants) and from 1,200 or so subjects provided by 6 global collaborators. On the study overall, not on this receptor specifically: How much clinical and demographic metadata was included differed by source and by participant, and the metadata was provided uncurated.

TCRbeta CDR3 regions were amplified from genomic DNA using the immunoSEQ Assay, a bias-controlled multiplex PCR. As for how the authors treated the data: Within the assay, amplification of reference gene primers was used to estimate how many nucleated cells each sample contained. Sequence reads were collapsed and filtered to measure the absolute abundance of every unique TCRbeta CDR3 rearrangement. For each sample, productive Simpson clonality was calculated as the square root of Simpson's diversity index over productive rearrangements. TCRdb stores this immuneACCESS table with in-frame sequences only. Part of the clones is absent; in the studies checked, under half of the shortfall reflects unresolved V genes, and no reason is known for the rest. V and J calls and clone size are those listed in that table; D and trimming were worked out from the DNA. The sample data list 150,000 to 200,000 clones, and about 89% of these were observed just once. Together, the top ten hold 3% to 4% of the sample.

Collaborating institutions collected whole blood in K2EDTA tubes following their own protocols. For TCRbeta analysis, collaborator samples were shipped as frozen whole blood, as isolated PBMCs, or as DNA extracted from either sample type. Note on this clone: Its antigen remains undetermined. The input lacks base qualities; no much larger clone sits a single base away.

Trimmed from V: 6 bases; trimmed from J: 4 bases; junction bases lacking a gene match: 1. As encoded in the germline V gene, CDR1 is ENHRY while CDR2 is SYGVKD. The CDR3 runs 13 amino acids, cysteine and phenylalanine included. The DNA shown is the 39-base CDR3, in frame from base 1. The sample was peripheral blood. Recombination linked TRBV10-3 to TRBJ1-5; the central 9 bases match TRBD1. The TCR sequence derives from a man in his 70s with acute or convalescent COVID-19. The nucleotide sequence reads as follows: TGTGCCATCAGCGGGACAGGGAATCAGCCCCAGCATTTT. Its translation is CAISGTGNQPQHF.